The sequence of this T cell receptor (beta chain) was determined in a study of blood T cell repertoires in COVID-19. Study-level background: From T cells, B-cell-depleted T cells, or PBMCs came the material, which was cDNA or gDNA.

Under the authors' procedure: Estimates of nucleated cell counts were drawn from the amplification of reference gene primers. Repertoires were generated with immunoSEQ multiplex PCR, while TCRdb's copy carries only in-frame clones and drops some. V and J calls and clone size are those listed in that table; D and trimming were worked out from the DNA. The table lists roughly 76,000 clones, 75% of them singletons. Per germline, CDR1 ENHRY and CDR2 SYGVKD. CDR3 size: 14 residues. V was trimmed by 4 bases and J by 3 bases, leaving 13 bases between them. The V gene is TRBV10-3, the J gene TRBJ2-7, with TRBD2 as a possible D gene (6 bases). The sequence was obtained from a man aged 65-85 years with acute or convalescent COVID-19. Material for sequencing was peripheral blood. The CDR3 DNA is TGTGCCATCAGTGTTGGCGGGGATCTCTACGAGCAGTACTTC. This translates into CAISVGGDLYEQYF.